Listed here are 15 T cell receptor beta chains from one sample, sequenced in a study of T cells after yellow fever vaccination. TCRdb re-called the 5' RACE reads through MiXCR, storing one row per CDR3 protein. The sample has 200,000 or so distinct CDR3 sequences, approximately 6.7% seen once. This material consisted of CD4+ T cells sorted from PBMCs, taken on the day of the yellow fever booster vaccination. Receptors originate from a man aged 30 to 39 who received the YFV17D yellow fever vaccine.

The chain links TRBV5-6 to TRBJ1-4; TRBD1 matches at 7 bases. There are 15 residues in the CDR3. Germline-derived CDR1 and CDR2 are SGHDT and YYEEEE. The J segment lost 4 bases and the V segment lost 5 bases, leaving 8 bases of the junction unmatched. CDR3 protein: CASRRTGTVNEKLFF. CDR3 DNA sequence: TGTGCCAGCAGGCGGACGGGGACAGTTAATGAAAAACTGTTTTTT.

This clonotype was seen many times. This chain uses TRBV5-1 with TRBJ2-2; possibly TRBD1 for D (5 bases). This CDR3 comprises 14 residues. The V gene's germline CDR1 is SGHRS and CDR2 YFSETQ. V lost 6 bases, J lost 0 bases, and 9 bases lay in between. CDR3 sequence (DNA): TGCGCCAGCATGAGACAGACGAACACCGGGGAGCTGTTTTTT. This gives the protein CASMRQTNTGELFF. Full variable domain (remainder filled in from reference TRBV5-1 and TRBJ2-2): KAGVTQTPRYLIKTRGQQVTLSCSPISGHRSVSWYQQTPGQGLQFLFEYFSETQRNKGNFPGRFSGRQFSNSRSEMNVSTLELGDSALYLCASMRQTNTGELFFGEGSRLTVL.

The table lists this clonotype with a few counts. This sequence joins TRBV4-3 and TRBJ2-7, with 7 bases identical to TRBD2. J was trimmed by 2 bases and V by 1 base; bases with no gene match: 5. Germline-derived CDR1 and CDR2 are LGHNA and YSLEER. The CDR3 runs to 15 residues. The CDR3 nucleotides read TGCGCCAGCAGCCAAGGGGGAGGGGAGCCCTACGAGCAGTACTTC. Translating gives CASSQGGGEPYEQYF.

The J gene is TRBJ2-7, the V gene TRBV28, with D possibly TRBD1 on 7 matching bases. CDR1 is MDHEN, CDR2 SYDVKM, per germline. Trimming pared 5 bases from V and 5 bases from J, leaving 19 bases between. The CDR3 totals 15 residues. CDR3: CASSPRLGTVHEQYF. The CDR3 DNA is TGTGCCAGCAGTCCAAGACTAGGGACAGTTCACGAGCAGTACTTC.

This clonotype was recorded a few times. This rearrangement joins TRBV10-3 to TRBJ2-7; 13 nucleotides align to TRBD2. The J segment lost 13 bases and the V segment lost 4 bases, leaving 4 bases of the junction unmatched. Germline values: CDR1 ENHRY, CDR2 SYGVKD. The CDR3 runs 12 residues. CDR3 loop: CAISGTSGSFYF. CDR3 bases: TGTGCCATCAGTGGGACTAGCGGGAGTTTTTACTTC.

The rearrangement uses TRBV20-1 and TRBJ2-5; 9 nucleotides agree with TRBD2. Losses at the gene ends were 5 bases for V and 2 bases for J; bases not matched to a gene: 9. Germline lookup yields CDR1 DFQATT and CDR2 SNEGSKA (reference sequence). The CDR3 runs to 15 residues. The CDR3: CSAPMPAGGQETQYF. The CDR3 DNA is TGCAGTGCTCCTATGCCAGCGGGAGGACAAGAGACCCAGTACTTC.

This clonotype has more than one count but fewer than ten. The J gene is TRBJ2-7, the V gene TRBV20-1, with D perhaps matching TRBD2 (5 bases). This CDR3 has 15 amino acids. Looked up from germline, CDR1 is DFQATT and CDR2 is SNEGSKA (reference sequence). V was clipped by 0 bases and J by 0 bases, with 12 bases between them. The CDR3, as DNA: TGCAGTGCTAGAGACCTTCTAGCAGACTCCTACGAGCAGTACTTC. Translated: CSARDLLADSYEQYF.

The sample holds many counts of this clonotype. CDR3 sequence reads: CSVEVQGWSYEQYF. The CDR3, as DNA: TGCAGCGTTGAAGTTCAGGGGTGGTCCTACGAGCAGTACTTC. The chain links TRBV29-1 to TRBJ2-7; D may be TRBD1 (6 bases). Trimming shortened V by 1 base and J by 1 base, and 11 bases separated the two germline ends. Germline CDR1 is SQVTM and CDR2 is ANQGSEA. CDR3 length: 14 amino acids.

The chain links TRBV23-1 to TRBJ2-1; 9 nucleotides line up with TRBD1. TRBV23-1 is an ORF; its function is uncertain. CDR3 size: 16 residues. The V segment lost 2 bases and the J segment 3 bases; nucleotides outside the gene matches: 5. For the CDR3, the DNA is TGCGCCAGCAGTCAAACCCCGGGACAGGGCTACAATGAGCAGTTCTTC. Its protein product is CASSQTPGQGYNEQFF.

This clonotype showed up many times. The rearrangement uses TRBV7-3 and TRBJ2-7, with 13 bases lining up with TRBD2. Germline V CDR1 and CDR2: SGHTA, FQGTGA. The CDR3 covers 16 residues. Germline trimming cut 5 bases from V and 5 bases from J; bases unmatched to any gene: 9. CDR3 in amino acids: CASSPNGLAGVNEQYF. The CDR3, as DNA: TGTGCCAGCAGCCCAAACGGACTAGCGGGAGTCAACGAGCAGTACTTC.

This clonotype was seen ten or more times. This sequence joins TRBV9 and TRBJ2-1, with D possibly being TRBD2 (6 bases). This CDR3 is built from 15 residues. Germline loops: CDR1 SGDLS, CDR2 YYNGEE. V dropped 2 bases and J dropped 8 bases, with 17 bases sitting between them. CDR3 sequence: CASSVSGTREDEQFF. The CDR3 nucleotides read TGTGCCAGCAGCGTGTCCGGGACTCGGGAAGATGAGCAGTTCTTC.

The sample holds a few counts of this clonotype. The chain uses TRBV29-1 and TRBJ1-2; weak D call: TRBD1 (5 bases). This CDR3 contains 11 residues. V was trimmed by 6 bases and J by 5 bases, leaving 10 bases between them. Germline V lookup: CDR1 SQVTM, CDR2 ANQGSEA. Written as DNA, the CDR3 is TGCAGCGTAGACAGACAGTATGGCTACACCTTC. Protein sequence: CSVDRQYGYTF.

The rearrangement links TRBV29-1 to TRBJ2-3; D perhaps matches TRBD1 (5 bases). Trimming cost V 7 bases and J 6 bases, with 14 bases left between them. CDR3 length: 12 residues. Per germline, CDR1 SQVTM and CDR2 ANQGSEA. CDR3 residues: CSATGGADTQYF. The CDR3 nucleotides are TGCAGCGCCACGGGTGGGGCGGATACGCAGTATTTT.

This clonotype was detected only a few times. The chain couples TRBV23-1 to TRBJ2-7; D is unresolved. TRBV23-1 is noted as an ORF with a role that remains uncertain. This CDR3 is 12 amino acids long. V lost 8 bases, J lost 2 bases, and 10 bases lay in between. CDR3 nucleotide sequence: TGCGCCAGCGGAGCTGGGGCCTACGAGCAGTACTTC. Protein sequence: CASGAGAYEQYF.

The V call is TRBV7-2, the J call TRBJ2-1, with 10 bases identical to TRBD2. This CDR3 is 14 amino acids long. J gave up 10 bases and V 3 bases, and 6 bases lay outside the gene matches. Germline-derived CDR1 and CDR2 are SGHTA and FQGNSA. The CDR3 spells CASSFLAGVGEQFF. The CDR3 bases are TGTGCCAGCAGCTTTCTAGCGGGAGTAGGGGAGCAGTTCTTC.